The entry below gives a single TCR beta chain sequence along with its context. Its antigen is still unknown. The entry originates in a study of human T cells and chemical hapten exposure. TCRdb re-called the RACE reads with MiXCR, one entry per CDR3 protein. In the table there are 25,000 to 35,000 distinct CDR3 sequences, over 7% of which are singletons. The CDR3 is made up of 14 amino acids. The V gene's germline CDR1 is MNHNY and CDR2 SVGAGI (reference sequence). V was clipped by 7 bases and J by 1 base; unmatched bases: 6. General study points: TCRs exceeding 1 in 1000 frequency stayed unchanged with DPC sensitization.

This sample's time point: healthy volunteer bleed at 2 weeks. Total RNA came from unfractionated whole blood. The chain employs TRBV6-6 and TRBJ1-1, with 7 bases aligning to TRBD1. The TCR was taken from a human donor in good health. Some clones in this sample may be carry-over from other donors' samples. Sequencing used whole blood. The CDR3 here is CASKQQGRNTEAFF. CDR3 coding DNA: TGTGCCAGCAAGCAACAGGGGCGGAACACTGAAGCTTTCTTT.